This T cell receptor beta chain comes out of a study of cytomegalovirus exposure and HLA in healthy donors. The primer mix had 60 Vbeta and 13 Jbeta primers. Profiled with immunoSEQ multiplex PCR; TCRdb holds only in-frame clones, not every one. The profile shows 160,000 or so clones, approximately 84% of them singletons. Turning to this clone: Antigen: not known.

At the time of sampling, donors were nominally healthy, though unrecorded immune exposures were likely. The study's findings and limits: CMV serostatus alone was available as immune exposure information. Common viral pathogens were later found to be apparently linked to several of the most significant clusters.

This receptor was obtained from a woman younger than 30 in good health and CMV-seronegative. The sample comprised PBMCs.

The CDR3 region is CASSQMQGGPQHF. Here the CDR3 DNA reads TGCGCCAGCAGCCAGATGCAGGGGGGGCCCCAGCATTTT. V is TRBV4-1 and J is TRBJ1-5, with TRBD1 identical over 7 bases. Per germline, CDR1 MGHRA and CDR2 YSYEKL. The CDR3 has 13 amino acids. Trimming took 3 bases from V and 9 from J; bases not matched to a gene: 5.